The 29 T cell receptor beta chains presented below share a single source sample, sequenced in a study of Ad26.COV2.S vaccination and SARS-CoV-2 variants. Described treatment: 19 received Ad26.COV2.S at low or high dose, single or two shots; five or six received placebo; per-sample allocation not given. Sampling occurred on day 63 after the first vaccine or placebo injection. The assay was immunoSEQ multiplex PCR, and TCRdb's table has in-frame clones only and misses some. The sample lists about 460,000 clones; 89% were seen once. The specimen was peripheral blood, collected in a trial of Ad26.COV2.S vaccine versus placebo. The receptors come from a person aged 18 to 59 who received the Ad26.COV2.S COVID-19 vaccine or a placebo.

The chain employs TRBV27 and TRBJ2-5; no clear D. Trimming removed 6 bases at V and 6 bases at J, with 17 bases between. This CDR3 has 14 residues. Per germline, CDR1 MNHEY and CDR2 SMNVEV (reference sequence). The CDR3 reads CASRGRIGEKTQYF. The DNA of the CDR3 is TGTGCCAGCAGGGGCAGGATCGGCGAAAAGACCCAGTACTTC.

The V call is TRBV15, the J call TRBJ1-4; TRBD1 matches 7 bases. The length of the CDR3 is 18 residues. CDR1 is LNHNV, CDR2 YYDKDF, per germline (reference sequence). V shed 1 base, J shed 1 base, and the junction held 9 bases outside the gene matches. CDR3 DNA: TGTGCCACCAGCAGAGTGCCAGGGGGTAAAGTAACTAATGAAAAACTGTTTTTT. As protein: CATSRVPGGKVTNEKLFF.

J is TRBJ2-2 and V is TRBV5-5, with D perhaps TRBD1 (5 bases). Trimming pared 0 bases from V and 4 bases from J, leaving 10 bases between. CDR1 and CDR2 from the germline V gene are SGHKS and YYEKEE (reference sequence). The CDR3 extends over 15 amino acids. CDR3 nucleotides: TGTGCCAGCAGCTTGGCGTTGACAGCCACCGGGGAGCTGTTTTTT. Translation gives CASSLALTATGELFF.

V and J are TRBV9 and TRBJ1-2; 10 nucleotides align to TRBD1. The trim removed 4 bases at V and 7 bases at J, leaving 10 bases unmatched. Germline CDR1 is SGDLS and CDR2 is YYNGEE. The CDR3 has 15 residues. The CDR3, as DNA: TGTGCCAGCAGCAACACCGGGACAGGGGACGTTGGCTACACCTTC. Residues: CASSNTGTGDVGYTF.

The J gene is TRBJ2-1, the V gene TRBV6-4, with unresolved D. Germline V gives CDR1 MRHNA, CDR2 SNTAGT. The CDR3 covers 15 residues. V lost 3 bases, J lost 4 bases, and 13 bases lay in between. CDR3 amino acids: CASSEEFMGYNEQFF. CDR3 sequence (DNA): TGTGCCAGCAGTGAGGAGTTTATGGGGTACAATGAGCAGTTCTTC.

The chain couples TRBV11-2 to TRBJ2-6; TRBD1 agrees at 7 bases. J was trimmed by 1 base and V by 4 bases; bases with no gene match: 13. Per germline, CDR1 SGHAT and CDR2 FQNNGV. This CDR3 has 19 residues. The CDR3 region is CASSYAIQGSSSGANVLTF. In DNA form, the CDR3 reads TGTGCCAGCAGCTATGCGATACAGGGGTCTTCTTCTGGGGCCAACGTCCTGACTTTC.

J is TRBJ2-1 and V is TRBV7-3; D might be TRBD1 (5 bases). The V and J ends lost 5 bases and 1 base respectively, with 12 bases between them. Germline CDR1 reads SGHTA; CDR2 reads FQGTGA. This CDR3 is 15 amino acids long. The DNA of the CDR3 is TGTGCCAGCAGCCGAATGCAGGGATCCTACAATGAGCAGTTCTTC. Protein: CASSRMQGSYNEQFF.

V usage is TRBV4-3 and J usage is TRBJ2-3, with 8 bases matching TRBD2. The CDR3 is 17 residues long. Germline CDR1 and CDR2: LGHNA and YSLEER. V was pared by 2 bases and J by 1 base, with 8 bases of the junction left unmatched. DNA for the CDR3: TGCGCCAGCAGCCAACTACACACACTAGCGGGCACAGATACGCAGTATTTT. It specifies CASSQLHTLAGTDTQYF.

The chain joins TRBV4-1 to TRBJ2-2; 8 nucleotides match TRBD1. The V gene end was trimmed by 3 bases and the J gene end by 1 base; junction bases not matched to a gene: 1. Germline lookup yields CDR1 MGHRA and CDR2 YSYEKL. The CDR3 spans 15 residues. The CDR3 DNA reads TGCGCCAGCAGCCAGGGACAGGTGAACACCGGGGAGCTGTTTTTT. Protein sequence: CASSQGQVNTGELFF.

This clone was seen just once. V is TRBV7-8 and J is TRBJ2-7; TRBD2 is a possible D gene (6 bases). V lost 2 bases and J 0 bases, leaving 8 bases between the germline ends. Germline V gives CDR1 SGHVS, CDR2 FQNEAQ. This CDR3 spans 14 amino acids. DNA of the CDR3: TGTGCCAGCAGCTTACTAGCGTCCTCCTACGAGCAGTACTTC. It is translated as CASSLLASSYEQYF.

For this clone: The sample contains more than one DNA sequence encoding this CDR3. The chain uses TRBV19 and TRBJ1-1; 8 bases line up with TRBD1. This CDR3 region has 14 residues. Germline V CDR1 and CDR2: LNHDA, SQIVND (reference sequence). V lost 5 bases to trimming and J lost 5 bases; unmatched junction nucleotides: 7. As DNA, the CDR3 is TGTGCCAGTAGTGCCCGACAGGGGAGGACTGAAGCTTTCTTT. This sequence encodes CASSARQGRTEAFF.

The chain combines TRBV5-4 with TRBJ2-7; D might be TRBD2 (6 bases). Germline CDR1 reads SGHNT; CDR2 reads YYREEE (reference sequence). V lost 3 bases and J 4 bases, leaving 14 bases between the germline ends. CDR3 length equals 14 residues. This CDR3 is CASSSTIGGYEQYF. CDR3 nucleotides: TGTGCCAGCAGCTCCACGATTGGAGGGTACGAGCAGTACTTC. The full variable domain, with the rest looked up from reference TRBV5-4 and TRBJ2-7, is ETGVTQSPTHLIKTRGQQVTLRCSSQSGHNTVSWYQQALGQGPQFIFQYYREEENGRGNFPPRFSGLQFPNYSSELNVNALELDDSALYLCASSSTIGGYEQYFGPGTRLTVT.

The V call is TRBV19, the J call TRBJ1-2; 9 nucleotides line up with TRBD1. The germline gives CDR1 LNHDA, CDR2 SQIVND (reference sequence). The CDR3 is 14 amino acids. The V and J ends lost 7 bases and 3 bases, in that order; junction bases with no gene match: 6. The DNA for the CDR3 is TGTGCCAGTAAAAAACGGGACAGGGACTATGGCTACACCTTC. Amino acid sequence: CASKKRDRDYGYTF.

The chain links TRBV30 to TRBJ2-2; 7 bases are a match to TRBD2. The ends lost 3 bases at V and 1 base at J; junction bases unmatched: 2. Germline CDR1 reads GTSNPN; CDR2 reads SVGIG (reference sequence). There are 14 residues in the CDR3. The CDR3 loop reads CAWRLAMNTGELFF. The CDR3, as DNA: TGTGCCTGGAGACTAGCGATGAACACCGGGGAGCTGTTTTTT.

V is TRBV27 and J is TRBJ1-5, with D perhaps matching TRBD1 (5 bases). CDR1 is MNHEY and CDR2 is SMNVEV in the germline V gene (reference sequence). Trimming pared 5 bases from V and 0 bases from J, leaving 14 bases between. The CDR3 consists of 16 residues. CDR3 protein: CASSPRRGDSNQPQHF. CDR3 nucleotides: TGTGCCAGCAGTCCCCGACGGGGGGATAGCAATCAGCCCCAGCATTTT.

The chain has TRBV5-4 and TRBJ1-2, with TRBD1 identical over 9 bases. The CDR3 loop spans 14 amino acids. J lost 6 bases, V lost 4 bases, and 7 bases had no gene match. The germline V gene encodes CDR1 SGHNT and CDR2 YYREEE (reference sequence). CDR3 residues: CASSVVQGADGYTF. CDR3 nucleotide sequence: TGTGCCAGCAGCGTCGTACAGGGGGCGGATGGCTACACCTTC.

This clone has ten or more counts. This chain connects TRBV7-9 to TRBJ1-1, with D possibly being TRBD1 (6 bases). The CDR3 spans 16 residues. Trimming removed 2 bases at V and 1 base at J, with 14 bases between. Germline values: CDR1 SEHNR, CDR2 FQNEAQ (reference sequence). The CDR3 coding sequence is TGTGCCAGCAGCTTATTGGTGGGGGCCGGGAACACTGAAGCTTTCTTT. It is translated as CASSLLVGAGNTEAFF.

The chain has TRBV5-4 and TRBJ2-5; D possibly corresponds to TRBD1 (6 bases). Germline V gives CDR1 SGHNT, CDR2 YYREEE (reference sequence). Trimming left V 10 bases short and J 3 bases short, with 16 bases between. The CDR3 is 13 residues long. The CDR3 spells CACSRDTEETQYF. In nucleotides, the CDR3 is TGTGCCTGTAGCCGGGACACAGAAGAGACCCAGTACTTC. Combining the CDR3 with reference TRBV5-4 and TRBJ2-5 gives the whole variable domain ETGVTQSPTHLIKTRGQQVTLRCSSQSGHNTVSWYQQALGQGPQFIFQYYREEENGRGNFPPRFSGLQFPNYSSELNVNALELDDSALYLCACSRDTEETQYFGPGTRLLVL.

This rearrangement joins TRBV27 to TRBJ1-2, with D tentatively TRBD1 (6 bases). Looked up from germline, CDR1 is MNHEY and CDR2 is SMNVEV (reference sequence). The CDR3 is 14 residues long. Trimming removed 5 bases at V and 4 bases at J, with 14 bases between. CDR3 DNA sequence: TGTGCCAGCAGTCAAGGGGGATTAGGCTATGGCTACACCTTC. Amino acids: CASSQGGLGYGYTF.

The chain joins TRBV7-2 to TRBJ2-7; 11 positions match TRBD1. V gave up 4 bases and J gave up 1 base; unmatched junction bases: 12. The CDR3 loop spans 18 amino acids. Germline CDR1 is SGHTA and CDR2 is FQGNSA. DNA of the CDR3: TGTGCCAGCAGCTCGGCTGGGACAGGGGGTACGTTTTCCTACGAGCAGTACTTC. Amino acid sequence: CASSSAGTGGTFSYEQYF.

The chain combines TRBV18 with TRBJ1-5; D is ambiguous. The CDR3 consists of 14 residues. Trimming removed 2 bases at V and 0 bases at J, with 5 bases between. CDR1 is KGHSH and CDR2 is LQKENI in the germline V gene. The CDR3 DNA reads as TGTGCCAGCTCACCATATGATAGCAATCAGCCCCAGCATTTT. Amino acids: CASSPYDSNQPQHF.

This rearrangement joins TRBV28 to TRBJ1-4, with a tentative D call TRBD1 (6 bases). Germline CDR1 and CDR2: MDHEN and SYDVKM. V lost 6 bases, J lost 3 bases, and 14 bases lay in between. This CDR3 comprises 15 residues. CDR3 DNA sequence: TGTGCCAGCAGAACCTCAGGGGTACCTAATGAAAAACTGTTTTTT. Encoded protein: CASRTSGVPNEKLFF.

This rearrangement joins TRBV19 to TRBJ2-1; TRBD2 might be the D (6 bases). The CDR3 has 14 residues. Germline-derived CDR1 and CDR2 are LNHDA and SQIVND (reference sequence). V lost 5 bases, J lost 3 bases, and 11 bases lay in between. The chain's CDR3 is CASSVGDFYNEQFF. The CDR3 nucleotides are TGTGCCAGTAGTGTTGGGGACTTCTACAATGAGCAGTTCTTC.

The V and J genes are TRBV2 and TRBJ2-1, with 10 bases lining up with TRBD2. V lost 7 bases to trimming and J lost 3 bases; unmatched junction nucleotides: 6. The CDR3 is made up of 15 amino acids. Germline V gives CDR1 SNHLY, CDR2 FYNNEI. CDR3 protein: CASTLTSGVYNEQFF. For the CDR3, the DNA is TGTGCCAGCACCCTAACTAGCGGGGTCTACAATGAGCAGTTCTTC.

In DNA, the CDR3 is TGCGCCAGCAGCTTGAGGCTAGCGGCCTACGAGCAGTACTTC. This sequence encodes CASSLRLAAYEQYF. V usage is TRBV5-1 and J usage is TRBJ2-7; TRBD2 matches 7 bases. There are 14 residues in the CDR3. J lost 2 bases, V lost 1 base, and 3 bases had no gene match. Germline V gene data show CDR1 as SGHRS and CDR2 as YFSETQ.

This sequence joins TRBV6-1 and TRBJ1-1; D uncertain. Germline V lookup: CDR1 MNHNS, CDR2 SASEGT. V was pared by 2 bases and J by 1 base, with 8 bases between. The CDR3 sequence is 14 residues long. The CDR3 loop reads CASSEIQRNTEAFF. The DNA of the CDR3 is TGTGCCAGCAGTGAAATTCAGAGGAACACTGAAGCTTTCTTT.

The chain combines TRBV7-9 with TRBJ1-1; 7 nucleotides agree with TRBD1. Unmatched junction bases numbered 16, after V lost 0 bases and J lost 3 bases. CDR1 is SEHNR and CDR2 is FQNEAQ in the germline V gene (reference sequence). The CDR3 contains 19 residues. CDR3 in amino acids: CASSLAADRPSFLDTEAFF. CDR3 in DNA: TGTGCCAGCAGCTTAGCAGCGGACAGGCCCAGCTTCTTGGACACTGAAGCTTTCTTT.

V usage is TRBV5-4 and J usage is TRBJ2-2; no firm D call. Germline CDR1 reads SGHNT; CDR2 reads YYREEE (reference sequence). The V and J ends lost 5 bases and 5 bases respectively, with 16 bases between them. CDR3 length equals 15 residues. CDR3 in DNA: TGTGCCAGCAGTCCTTACTCCCTCTGGACCGGGGAGCTGTTTTTT. It specifies CASSPYSLWTGELFF.

The sample holds one count of this clone. The rearrangement links TRBV7-9 to TRBJ1-1; the D gene is possibly TRBD1 (6 bases). The ends were cut back, 3 bases at V and 4 bases at J, with 9 bases in the middle. The CDR3 totals 13 residues. Germline V lookup: CDR1 SEHNR, CDR2 FQNEAQ (reference sequence). The CDR3 spells CASSFEGVTEAFF. The CDR3 DNA follows: TGTGCCAGCAGCTTCGAGGGGGTCACTGAAGCTTTCTTT.